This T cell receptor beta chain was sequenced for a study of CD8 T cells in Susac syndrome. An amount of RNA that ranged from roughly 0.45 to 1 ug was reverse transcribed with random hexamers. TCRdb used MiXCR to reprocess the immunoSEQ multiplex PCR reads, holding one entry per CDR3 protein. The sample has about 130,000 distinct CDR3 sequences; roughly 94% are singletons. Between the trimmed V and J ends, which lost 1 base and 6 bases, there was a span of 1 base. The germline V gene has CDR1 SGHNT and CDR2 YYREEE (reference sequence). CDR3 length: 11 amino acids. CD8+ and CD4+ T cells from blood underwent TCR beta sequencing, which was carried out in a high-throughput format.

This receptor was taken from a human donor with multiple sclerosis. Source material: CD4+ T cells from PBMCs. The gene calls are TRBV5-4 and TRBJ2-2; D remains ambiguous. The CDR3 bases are TGTGCCAGCAGCTTGTCCGGGGAGCTGTTTTTT. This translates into CASSLSGELFF.